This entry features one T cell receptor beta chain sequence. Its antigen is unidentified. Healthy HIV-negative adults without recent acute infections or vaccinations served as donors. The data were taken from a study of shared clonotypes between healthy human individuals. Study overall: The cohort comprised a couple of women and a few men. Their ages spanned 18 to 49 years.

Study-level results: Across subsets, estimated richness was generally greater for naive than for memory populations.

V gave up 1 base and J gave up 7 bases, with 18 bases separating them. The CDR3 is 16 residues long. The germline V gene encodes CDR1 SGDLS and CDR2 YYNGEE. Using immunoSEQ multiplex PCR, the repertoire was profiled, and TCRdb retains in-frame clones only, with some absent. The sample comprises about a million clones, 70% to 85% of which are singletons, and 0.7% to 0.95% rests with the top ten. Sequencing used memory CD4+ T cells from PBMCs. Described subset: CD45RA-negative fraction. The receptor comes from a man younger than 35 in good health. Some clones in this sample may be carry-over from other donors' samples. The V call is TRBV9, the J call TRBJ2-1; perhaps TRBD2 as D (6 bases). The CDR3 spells CASSVSQGGALNEQFF. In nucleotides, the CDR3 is TGTGCCAGCAGCGTAAGTCAGGGCGGGGCTTTAAATGAGCAGTTCTTC.